These T cell receptor beta chains were read from a single sample in a study of shared clonotypes between healthy human individuals. The protocol was immunoSEQ multiplex PCR, while the TCRdb copy is restricted to in-frame clones and leaves out a portion. The sample lists 1 million to 1.3 million clones, approximately 80% occurring once. Sequenced input: memory CD4+ T cells from PBMCs. The source of these receptors is a man younger than 30 in good health. Some clones in this sample may be carry-over from other donors' samples. Each CDR3 is given with its conserved first and last residue. The D gene is left open where the match is weak. Part of the rows lack a size; the others show once, few, many or a class for expanded clones.

CDR3 protein: CASSSIGPTGELFF
CDR3 DNA: TGTGCCAGCAGCTCAATTGGACCCACCGGGGAGCTGTTTTTT
V gene: TRBV6-5
D gene: .
J gene: TRBJ2-2
clone size: once

CDR3 protein: CASSLAGYNTEAFF
CDR3 DNA: TGTGCCAGCAGCTTAGCGGGGTACAACACTGAAGCTTTCTTT
V gene: TRBV7-3
D gene: .
J gene: TRBJ1-1
clone size: .

CDR3 protein: CASSRTRNEKLFF
CDR3 DNA: TGTGCCAGCAGCAGGACAAGGAATGAAAAACTGTTTTTT
V gene: TRBV28
D gene: .
J gene: TRBJ1-4
clone size: .

CDR3 protein: CSGGRWNEQFF
CDR3 DNA: TGCAGTGGAGGAAGATGGAATGAGCAGTTCTTC
V gene: TRBV20-1
D gene: .
J gene: TRBJ2-1
clone size: few

CDR3 protein: CASSPGTGAPDTQYF
CDR3 DNA: TGTGCCAGCAGCCCGGGGACAGGGGCCCCGGATACGCAGTATTTT
V gene: TRBV7-9
D gene: TRBD1
J gene: TRBJ2-3
clone size: .

CDR3 protein: CASSGLQGRETQYF
CDR3 DNA: TGTGCCAGCAGCGGCCTACAGGGTCGAGAGACCCAGTACTTC
V gene: TRBV5-4
D gene: .
J gene: TRBJ2-5
clone size: .

CDR3 protein: CASSLGISGTQYF
CDR3 DNA: TGTGCCAGCAGTTTAGGGATCTCAGGGACCCAGTACTTC
V gene: TRBV28
D gene: .
J gene: TRBJ2-5
clone size: .

CDR3 protein: CASSPIRRQSAAQYF
CDR3 DNA: TGTGCCAGCAGTCCCATTAGGAGGCAGTCCGCGGCCCAGTACTTC
V gene: TRBV28
D gene: .
J gene: TRBJ2-5
clone size: few

CDR3 protein: CASSWDYRSTDTQYF
CDR3 DNA: TGTGCCAGCAGCTGGGACTACCGGAGCACAGATACGCAGTATTTT
V gene: TRBV7-3
D gene: TRBD2
J gene: TRBJ2-3
clone size: .

CDR3 protein: CASSLGGRVDTQYF
CDR3 DNA: TGTGCCAGCAGCTTGGGTGGGAGAGTAGATACGCAGTATTTT
V gene: TRBV5-4
D gene: .
J gene: TRBJ2-3
clone size: .

CDR3 protein: CASSSRLAEPQHF
CDR3 DNA: TGTGCCAGTAGTTCCAGACTCGCGGAGCCCCAGCATTTT
V gene: TRBV19
D gene: .
J gene: TRBJ1-5
clone size: few

CDR3 protein: CASSLNPNNEQFF
CDR3 DNA: TGTGCCAGCAGTTTAAACCCTAACAATGAGCAGTTCTTC
V gene: TRBV27
D gene: .
J gene: TRBJ2-1
clone size: .

CDR3 protein: CASSLGQGDGYTF
CDR3 DNA: TGCGCCAGCAGCTTGGGGCAGGGTGATGGCTACACCTTC
V gene: TRBV5-1
D gene: .
J gene: TRBJ1-2
clone size: .

CDR3 protein: CASSQEGRPGDEAFF
CDR3 DNA: TGTGCCAGCAGCCAAGAAGGGAGGCCGGGGGATGAAGCTTTCTTT
V gene: TRBV4-2
D gene: .
J gene: TRBJ1-1
clone size: .

CDR3 protein: CASSQSPQETQYF
CDR3 DNA: TGTGCCAGCAGCCAATCTCCCCAAGAGACCCAGTACTTC
V gene: TRBV27
D gene: .
J gene: TRBJ2-5
clone size: .

CDR3 protein: CASSGAGSYYGYTF
CDR3 DNA: TGTGCCAGCAGTGGGGCGGGTTCGTACTATGGCTACACCTTC
V gene: TRBV2
D gene: .
J gene: TRBJ1-2
clone size: .

CDR3 protein: CASSLRDRRLAGVTGELFF
CDR3 DNA: TGTGCCAGCAGTTTACGGGACAGAAGACTAGCGGGAGTCACCGGGGAGCTGTTTTTT
V gene: TRBV28
D gene: TRBD2
J gene: TRBJ2-2
clone size: .

CDR3 protein: CASSKERGQGVNTQYF
CDR3 DNA: TGTGCCAGCAGTAAAGAACGGGGACAGGGGGTAAATACGCAGTATTTT
V gene: TRBV6-1
D gene: TRBD1
J gene: TRBJ2-3
clone size: once

CDR3 protein: CASSYSAVFGYTF
CDR3 DNA: TGTGCCAGCAGTTACTCTGCTGTGTTCGGCTACACCTTC
V gene: TRBV6-5
D gene: .
J gene: TRBJ1-2
clone size: .

CDR3 protein: CASSVEFSNEKLFF
CDR3 DNA: TGTGCCAGCAGTGTAGAGTTCTCTAATGAAAAACTGTTTTTT
V gene: TRBV6-1
D gene: .
J gene: TRBJ1-4
clone size: .

CDR3 protein: CASIPTVVRGWHTEAFF
CDR3 DNA: TGTGCCAGCATCCCGACGGTGGTCAGGGGATGGCACACTGAAGCTTTCTTT
V gene: TRBV6-4
D gene: .
J gene: TRBJ1-1
clone size: few

CDR3 protein: CASSLIARGEKLFF
CDR3 DNA: TGTGCCAGCAGCTTAATCGCCAGGGGAGAAAAACTGTTTTTT
V gene: TRBV7-8
D gene: .
J gene: TRBJ1-4
clone size: .

CDR3 protein: CASSPLLSGSFYEQYF
CDR3 DNA: TGTGCCAGCAGTCCACTCCTTAGCGGGAGTTTCTACGAGCAGTACTTC
V gene: TRBV27
D gene: TRBD2
J gene: TRBJ2-7
clone size: .

CDR3 protein: CASSTAGTANTEAFF
CDR3 DNA: TGTGCCAGTTCTACTGCCGGGACAGCGAACACTGAAGCTTTCTTT
V gene: TRBV25-1
D gene: TRBD1
J gene: TRBJ1-1
clone size: .

CDR3 protein: CASSAAGSGDYGYTF
CDR3 DNA: TGTGCCAGCAGCGCGGCGGGGTCGGGGGACTATGGCTACACCTTC
V gene: TRBV28
D gene: .
J gene: TRBJ1-2
clone size: many

CDR3 protein: CASSRRSNLDLYVYNEQFF
CDR3 DNA: TGCGCCAGCAGCCGCCGAAGTAATCTAGACCTCTATGTTTACAATGAGCAGTTCTTC
V gene: TRBV5-1
D gene: .
J gene: TRBJ2-1
clone size: .

CDR3 protein: CASSFQGGETQYF
CDR3 DNA: TGTGCCAGCAGTTTTCAGGGAGGAGAGACCCAGTACTTC
V gene: TRBV27
D gene: .
J gene: TRBJ2-5
clone size: .

CDR3 protein: CASSAGLAGEKQFF
CDR3 DNA: TGTGCCAGCAGCGCGGGACTAGCGGGAGAAAAGCAGTTCTTC
V gene: TRBV9
D gene: TRBD2
J gene: TRBJ2-1
clone size: once

CDR3 protein: CASSPKASRDNQPQHF
CDR3 DNA: TGTGCCAGCTCACCAAAGGCTTCCAGGGACAATCAGCCCCAGCATTTT
V gene: TRBV18
D gene: .
J gene: TRBJ1-5
clone size: .

CDR3 protein: CASSNGFSVVGAFF
CDR3 DNA: TGCGCCAGCAGCAACGGGTTTTCGGTGGTGGGGGCTTTCTTT
V gene: TRBV4-1
D gene: .
J gene: TRBJ1-1
clone size: .

CDR3 protein: CASSRDRGRGGELFF
CDR3 DNA: TGTGCCAGTAGTCGGGACAGGGGGCGCGGCGGGGAGCTGTTTTTT
V gene: TRBV19
D gene: TRBD1
J gene: TRBJ2-2
clone size: .

CDR3 protein: CAIREDRTNYGYTF
CDR3 DNA: TGTGCCATCAGGGAGGACCGAACTAACTATGGCTACACCTTC
V gene: TRBV10-3
D gene: .
J gene: TRBJ1-2
clone size: .

CDR3 protein: CASSQTLAEETQYF
CDR3 DNA: TGTGCCAGCAGCCAAACCCTGGCGGAAGAGACCCAGTACTTC
V gene: TRBV4-2
D gene: .
J gene: TRBJ2-5
clone size: .

CDR3 protein: CASSLDGLGGSTDTQYF
CDR3 DNA: TGCGCCAGCAGCTTGGACGGTCTCGGCGGGAGCACAGATACGCAGTATTTT
V gene: TRBV5-1
D gene: .
J gene: TRBJ2-3
clone size: .

CDR3 protein: CASSVLAGVQHF
CDR3 DNA: TGTGCCAGCAGCGTCCTAGCTGGAGTACAGCATTTT
V gene: TRBV6-1
D gene: .
J gene: TRBJ1-5
clone size: .